Included here is one T cell receptor beta chain sequence, with context. Its specificity is not known. This sample is part of a study of T-cell memory formation after mild COVID-19. Across the study: TCR clusters showed largely donor specificity.

Study-level findings and limits: Shrinking CD4+ clones were chiefly CM and EM; CD8+ ones were chiefly EMRA. Among clones contracting day 15 to 85, CD4/CD8 was balanced, whereas later expanders leaned CD4+.

Losses at the gene ends were 5 bases for V and 2 bases for J; bases not matched to a gene: 3. Looked up from germline, CDR1 is SNHLY and CDR2 is FYNNEI. The CDR3 covers 13 residues. TCRalpha and TCRbeta libraries used 5'RACE with constant-segment primers and UMIs. TCRdb reanalysed the 5' RACE reads using MiXCR and keeps one entry per CDR3 protein. This table has a few hundred thousand distinct CDR3 sequences, 20% to 25% appearing once. The sequenced material came from PBMCs or a T cell subset sorted from them (not recorded which). The chain has TRBV2 and TRBJ2-7; 7 nucleotides match TRBD2. This TCR came from an adult woman who had mild COVID-19 (a few samples of this study predate the infection). Cell type and time point are not known. The CDR3 region is CASSRLAAYEQYF. The CDR3 DNA sequence: TGTGCCAGCAGTCGACTAGCTGCCTACGAGCAGTACTTC.